This T cell receptor beta chain was observed in a study of blood T cell repertoires in COVID-19. Study as a whole: The cDNA or gDNA used as material had been derived from T cells, B-cell-depleted T cells, or PBMCs.

In the original workflow: Estimated nucleated cell counts came from reference gene primer amplification. The method was immunoSEQ multiplex PCR; TCRdb's version includes in-frame clones alone and lacks a portion of them. The V and J calls and clone size were taken over from that table, and D and trimming were inferred from the DNA. The sample lists 100,000 or so clones, just over 85% occurring once. V lost 3 bases to trimming and J lost 6 bases, with 13 bases between them. The CDR3 sequence is 13 residues long. The germline CDR1 and CDR2 sequences are SGDLS and YYNGEE. This TCR was recovered from a woman aged 60-75 years in a cohort sampled during active or convalescent COVID-19. Sequenced material: peripheral blood. The chain combines TRBV9 with TRBJ2-7, with TRBD2 as a possible D gene (5 bases). CDR3 DNA sequence: TGTGCCAGCAGCGCACATACTAGTCTCGAGCAGTACTTC. Its translation is CASSAHTSLEQYF.